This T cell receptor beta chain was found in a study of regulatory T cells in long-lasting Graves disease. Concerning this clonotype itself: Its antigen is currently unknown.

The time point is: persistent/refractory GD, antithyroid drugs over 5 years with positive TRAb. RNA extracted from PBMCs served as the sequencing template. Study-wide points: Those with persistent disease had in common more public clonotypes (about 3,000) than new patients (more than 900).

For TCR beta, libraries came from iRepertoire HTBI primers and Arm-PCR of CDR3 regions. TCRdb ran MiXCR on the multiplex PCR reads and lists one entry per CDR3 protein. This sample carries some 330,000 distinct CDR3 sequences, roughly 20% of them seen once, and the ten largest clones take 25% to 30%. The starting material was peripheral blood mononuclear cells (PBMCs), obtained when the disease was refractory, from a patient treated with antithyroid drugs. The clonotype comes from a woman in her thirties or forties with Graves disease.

CDR3 sequence (DNA): TGTGCCACACAAGGACAGAGGAACACCGGGGAGCTGTTTTTT. This sequence encodes CATQGQRNTGELFF. The rearrangement links TRBV18 to TRBJ2-2, with D possibly TRBD1 on 6 matching bases. The germline CDR1 and CDR2 sequences are KGHSH and LQKENI. The CDR3 has 14 residues. V lost 10 bases, J lost 1 base, and 13 bases lay in between.